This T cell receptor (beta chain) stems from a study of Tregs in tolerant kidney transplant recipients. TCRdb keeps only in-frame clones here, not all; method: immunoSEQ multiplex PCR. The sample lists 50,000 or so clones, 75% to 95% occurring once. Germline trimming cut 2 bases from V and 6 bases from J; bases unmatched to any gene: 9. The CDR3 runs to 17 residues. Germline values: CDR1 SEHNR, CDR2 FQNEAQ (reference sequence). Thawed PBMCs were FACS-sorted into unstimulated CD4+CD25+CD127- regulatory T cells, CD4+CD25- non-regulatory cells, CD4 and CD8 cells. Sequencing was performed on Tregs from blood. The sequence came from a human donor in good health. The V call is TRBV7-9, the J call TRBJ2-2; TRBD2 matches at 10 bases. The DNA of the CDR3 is TGTGCCAGCAGCTTAATGGTGTCTAGCGGGAGCTCCGGGGAGCTGTTTTTT. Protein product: CASSLMVSSGSSGELFF.